One sample yielded the 22 T cell receptor beta chains listed below, sequenced in a study of cytomegalovirus exposure and HLA in healthy donors. PCR used 60 Vbeta primers and 13 Jbeta primers. Repertoires were generated with immunoSEQ multiplex PCR, while TCRdb's copy carries only in-frame clones and drops some. The table lists some 110,000 clones, roughly four fifths of them singletons. Material for sequencing was PBMCs. The receptors were gathered from a woman between 50 and 59 years old in good health and CMV-seropositive.

The chain is built from TRBV28 and TRBJ2-1, with 10 bases that match TRBD2. This CDR3 contains 14 residues. V was pared by 6 bases and J by 5 bases, with 4 bases of the junction left unmatched. Germline lookup yields CDR1 MDHEN and CDR2 SYDVKM. CDR3 loop: CASRSGGANNEQFF. The CDR3 region has the DNA TGTGCCAGCAGGAGCGGGGGGGCAAACAATGAGCAGTTCTTC.

This clone was seen only a few times. The chain is built from TRBV11-2 and TRBJ1-5; D perhaps matches TRBD1 (6 bases). Germline V gene sequence: CDR1 SGHAT, CDR2 FQNNGV. The CDR3 extends over 18 amino acids. The germline V and J ends were trimmed by 1 base and 6 bases, with 22 bases remaining between them. CDR3 in DNA: TGTGCCAGCAGCTTAGTGTGGAGTATAGGGGGGGATAGTCAGCCCCAGCATTTT. The encoded protein is CASSLVWSIGGDSQPQHF.

Only a few counts were recorded for this clone. The chain is built from TRBV4-1 and TRBJ1-1; D is possibly TRBD1 (6 bases). The CDR3 sequence is 15 residues long. The V end was cut by 0 bases, the J end by 5 bases, with 13 bases between. Germline values: CDR1 MGHRA, CDR2 YSYEKL. This CDR3 reads CASSQDQGPRTEAFF. CDR3 nucleotide sequence: TGCGCCAGCAGCCAAGATCAGGGGCCGAGGACTGAAGCTTTCTTT.

This chain connects TRBV6-5 to TRBJ1-1; D might be TRBD1 (5 bases). The CDR3 spans 13 residues. Germline V gene lookup returns CDR1 MNHEY and CDR2 SVGAGI. Trimming took 7 bases from V and 0 from J, leaving 9 bases between them. The CDR3 reads CASTQGMNTEAFF. Here the CDR3 DNA reads TGTGCCAGCACCCAGGGAATGAACACTGAAGCTTTCTTT.

The chain joins TRBV30 to TRBJ1-5, with D maybe TRBD1 (5 bases). Looked up from germline, CDR1 is GTSNPN and CDR2 is SVGIG (reference sequence). V was cut by 0 bases and J by 6 bases, with 12 bases left in between. The CDR3 sequence is 14 residues long. CDR3 bases: TGTGCCTGGAGTGTACCGACAGTCAGTCAGCCCCAGCATTTT. It yields the protein CAWSVPTVSQPQHF.

The genes are TRBV27 and TRBJ2-3, with unresolved D. This CDR3 spans 13 amino acids. Looked up from germline, CDR1 is MNHEY and CDR2 is SMNVEV (reference sequence). Trimming removed 2 bases at V and 3 bases at J, with 6 bases between. The CDR3 sequence: CASSLGATDTQYF. The CDR3 nucleotides read TGTGCCAGCAGTTTAGGAGCGACAGATACGCAGTATTTT.

V and J are TRBV10-2 and TRBJ1-4, with a weak D call TRBD1 (5 bases). The length of the CDR3 is 13 residues. Germline V lookup: CDR1 WSHSY, CDR2 SAAADI. The V end was cut by 10 bases, the J end by 5 bases, with 14 bases between. The CDR3 DNA is TGCGCCACCGCGGGACGGGTGAATGAAAAACTGTTTTTT. Its protein product is CATAGRVNEKLFF.

The V gene is TRBV10-1, the J gene TRBJ2-7; D unresolved. The germline gives CDR1 WNHNN, CDR2 SYGVQD (reference sequence). V was trimmed by 4 bases and J by 3 bases, leaving 7 bases between them. The CDR3 has 12 amino acids. The CDR3 DNA follows: TGCGCCAGCAGTGGGGCAGACTACGAGCAGTACTTC. It codes for CASSGADYEQYF.

The chain uses TRBV6-5 and TRBJ2-1; TRBD2 is a possible D gene (6 bases). Germline CDR1 MNHEY, CDR2 SVGAGI. The CDR3 sequence is 15 residues long. The V and J ends lost 5 bases and 4 bases respectively, with 15 bases between them. The CDR3 loop reads CASSPTGVRYNEQFF. CDR3 bases: TGTGCCAGCAGTCCCACGGGGGTGAGATACAATGAGCAGTTCTTC.

The CDR3 protein is CASSIGTGVNQPQHF. The CDR3 DNA reads as TGTGCCAGCAGCATTGGGACAGGAGTTAATCAGCCCCAGCATTTT. The chain couples TRBV6-1 to TRBJ1-5, with 8 bases aligning to TRBD1. The CDR3 spans 15 residues. CDR1 and CDR2 (germline): MNHNS, SASEGT. V shed 6 bases and J 4 bases; nucleotides not matched to a gene: 8.

The chain couples TRBV2 to TRBJ1-2, with 7 bases aligning to TRBD1. V lost 7 bases, J lost 3 bases, and 11 bases stayed unmatched. Per germline, CDR1 SNHLY and CDR2 FYNNEI. The CDR3 has 15 residues. In nucleotides, the CDR3 is TGTGCCAGCACTACCTTAACAGGGGTGGACTATGGCTACACCTTC. This encodes CASTTLTGVDYGYTF.

V gene TRBV7-2 combines with J gene TRBJ2-5, with unresolved D. Trimming cost V 10 bases and J 5 bases, with 8 bases left between them. Germline V CDR1 and CDR2: SGHTA, FQGNSA. This CDR3 contains 10 residues. The CDR3 DNA follows: TGTGCCACCGGTGCGGAGACCCAGTACTTC. It is translated as CATGAETQYF.

The genes are TRBV19 and TRBJ1-5; no firm D call. This CDR3 contains 13 residues. Trimming removed 4 bases at V and 5 bases at J, with 9 bases between. Germline CDR1 reads LNHDA; CDR2 reads SQIVND (reference sequence). CDR3 loop: CASSSQRDQPQHF. The CDR3 region has the DNA TGTGCCAGTAGTAGCCAGAGGGATCAGCCCCAGCATTTT.

The CDR3 nucleotides read TGTGCCAGCAGCTTGCAGGGAACCGGGGAGCTGTTTTTT. It codes for CASSLQGTGELFF. The chain links TRBV5-4 to TRBJ2-2; D possibly corresponds to TRBD1 (5 bases). The CDR3 sequence is 13 residues long. Germline CDR1 is SGHNT and CDR2 is YYREEE (reference sequence). Trimming pared 1 base from V and 5 bases from J, leaving 6 bases between.

The genes are TRBV4-1 and TRBJ1-4, with TRBD1 matching 8 bases. Germline CDR1 reads MGHRA; CDR2 reads YSYEKL. This CDR3 has 18 residues. Trimming at V came to 2 bases and at J to 6 bases, leaving 14 bases not matched to a gene. The CDR3 DNA reads TGCGCCAGCAGCCAAACCACAATTCTAGGACAGGGTTATGAAAAACTGTTTTTT. Amino acids: CASSQTTILGQGYEKLFF.

The rearrangement uses TRBV7-9 and TRBJ2-3; tentatively, D is TRBD2 (6 bases). Germline V CDR1 and CDR2: SEHNR, FQNEAQ (reference sequence). The CDR3 loop spans 13 amino acids. With 1 base removed from V and 7 bases from J, the gap between germline ends came to 9 bases. Here the CDR3 DNA reads TGTGCCAGCAGCTTAGGGACTACAAATACGCAGTATTTT. Translation: CASSLGTTNTQYF.

The chain has TRBV6-5 and TRBJ2-7; TRBD1 agrees at 12 bases. The CDR3 loop spans 16 amino acids. Unmatched junction bases numbered 3, after V lost 0 bases and J lost 3 bases. Germline CDR1 MNHEY, CDR2 SVGAGI. The CDR3, as DNA: TGTGCCAGCAGTTACTCAGGGACAGGGGGCTACTACGAGCAGTACTTC. It codes for CASSYSGTGGYYEQYF.

The sample holds a few counts of this clone. This chain joins TRBV19 and TRBJ2-2, with 10 positions matching TRBD1. The CDR3 sequence is 15 residues long. Germline-derived CDR1 and CDR2 are LNHDA and SQIVND (reference sequence). The J segment lost 6 bases and the V segment lost 6 bases, leaving 7 bases of the junction unmatched. This CDR3 is CASSPWTGGAGELFF. The CDR3 region has the DNA TGTGCCAGTAGCCCTTGGACAGGGGGGGCCGGGGAGCTGTTTTTT.

The genes are TRBV13 and TRBJ2-2; D is undetermined. Trimming cost V 0 bases and J 6 bases, with 5 bases left between them. Germline loops: CDR1 PRHDT, CDR2 FYEKMQ (reference sequence). The CDR3 has 13 amino acids. CDR3 in DNA: TGTGCCAGCAGCTTAGGCCCGGCCGGGGAGCTGTTTTTT. Protein product: CASSLGPAGELFF. Filled out from reference TRBV13 and TRBJ2-2, the complete variable domain reads AAGVIQSPRHLIKEKRETATLKCYPIPRHDTVYWYQQGPGQDPQFLISFYEKMQSDKGSIPDRFSAQQFSDYHSELNMSSLELGDSALYFCASSLGPAGELFFGEGSRLTVL.

The V gene is TRBV5-1, the J gene TRBJ2-7; D is possibly TRBD1 (5 bases). Between the trimmed V and J ends, which lost 1 base and 7 bases, there was a span of 18 bases. This CDR3 spans 15 amino acids. CDR1 and CDR2 (germline): SGHRS, YFSETQ. The CDR3 is CASSLPGPGSWEQYF. The CDR3, as DNA: TGCGCCAGCAGCTTGCCCGGTCCAGGGTCCTGGGAGCAGTACTTC.

This clone was found a few times. The rearrangement joins TRBV6-5 to TRBJ1-6; the match to TRBD1 covers 8 bases. The CDR3 extends over 14 amino acids. Germline lookup yields CDR1 MNHEY and CDR2 SVGAGI. V lost 6 bases, J lost 10 bases, and 8 bases stayed unmatched. The CDR3 region has the DNA TGTGCCAGCAGCCGCGGGACAGGCGGCTCACCCCTCCACTTT. Protein: CASSRGTGGSPLHF.

V and J are TRBV4-2 and TRBJ2-7; no firm D call. The germline V gene has CDR1 LGHNA and CDR2 YNFKEQ. Between the trimmed V and J ends, which lost 0 bases and 4 bases, there was a span of 7 bases. The CDR3 is 13 residues long. The CDR3 protein is CASSQEARYEQYF. The CDR3 DNA reads as TGTGCCAGCAGCCAAGAGGCCAGGTACGAGCAGTACTTC.